Sequencing of this TCR beta chain was carried out in a study of blood T cell repertoires in COVID-19 (dated by TCRdb to the early 2020s). A note on the overall study: The collaborator samples originated in the United States, Italy and Spain and spanned the acute and convalescent phases of COVID-19. Nearly every sample came with metadata listing a de-identified subject ID, COVID-19 status, age in years and sex. HLA class I and class II types, where available, came from metadata supplied by the sample provider rather than from assay-based typing. Samples were obtained from the ongoing ImmuneRACE study (first 160 participants) and from some 1,300 subjects provided by 6 global collaborators. The material from the prospective study consisted of cDNA or gDNA derived from T cells, B-cell-depleted T cells, or PBMCs. The repertoires were released in a freely available public database meant as a resource for research on the immune response to SARS-CoV-2. Subjects who had been exposed to COVID-19, were actively infected with it, or had recovered from it provided the deeply sampled blood TCRbeta repertoires that made up the dataset. Here is what the overall study found, with its caveats: Clinical and demographic metadata were provided uncurated, with the amount varying by source and participant.

The CDR3, cysteine through phenylalanine, is 15 amino acids long. This entry keeps only the CDR3 DNA: 45 bases, framed from base 1. V is pared back by 3 bases and J by 7 bases, with 16 bases lying between the germline termini. The germline V gene gives CDR1 as SGHVS and CDR2 as FNYEAQ. Each collaborating institution followed its own protocols to collect whole blood in K2EDTA tubes. For TCRbeta analysis, collaborators shipped samples in one of three forms: frozen whole blood, isolated PBMCs, or DNA extracted from either of those sample types. About this clone itself: The specificity of this receptor is unknown. Base qualities are not recorded, but no much larger clone differs from it by a single base.

TCRbeta CDR3 regions were amplified from genomic DNA by means of the immunoSEQ Assay, a bias-controlled multiplex PCR. For the original study's pipeline: The number of nucleated cells in each sample was estimated by amplification of reference gene primers within the assay. Sequence reads were collapsed and filtered to measure the absolute abundance of every unique TCRbeta CDR3 rearrangement. Productive Simpson clonality was computed per sample as the square root of Simpson's diversity index over productive rearrangements. TCRdb took this table from immuneACCESS and kept in-frame rearrangements with V and J called. Such tables lack part of the clones; where checked against another copy, unresolved V genes explain under half of the gap, and the rest is unexplained. D and trimming come from the DNA, and the V and J calls and clone size come from that table. For this sample there are approximately 80,000 clones; around nine tenths appear just once. The top ten constitute over 5% of the sample.

Rearrangement joined TRBV7-6 to TRBJ2-1; TRBD1 might be the D gene, on 5 matching bases. The clonotype originates from a man between 40 and 49 years old with acute or convalescent COVID-19. Sequences were obtained from peripheral blood. The sequence in DNA is TGTGCCAGCAGCTTGGCTTTCGGACAACTTAATGAGCAGTTCTTC. Translated, this gives CASSLAFGQLNEQFF.